The rows below give T cell receptor beta chains drawn from one sample of a study of T cell changes during pregnancy in multiple sclerosis. Sequenced by immunoSEQ multiplex PCR; TCRdb stores in-frame clones only, minus some. Of tens of thousands of clones in the sample, approximately 91% were seen once. The specimen comprised CD4+ T cells from peripheral blood mononuclear cells, sampled before pregnancy. The source of these receptors is a female donor with multiple sclerosis, enrolled in a pregnancy study. CDR3s include the opening cysteine and the closing phenylalanine or tryptophan. D genes are given only for firm matches. Rows give clone size only sometimes, using once, few, many, or a class for an expanded clone.

D: TRBD1; V: TRBV9; size: -; J: TRBJ2-2; CDR3: CASSPRDRSNTGELFF; DNA: TGTGCCAGCAGCCCCCGGGACAGATCGAACACCGGGGAGCTGTTTTTT
D: -; V: TRBV18; size: -; J: TRBJ1-4; CDR3: CASSPPGETNEKLFF; DNA: TGTGCCAGCTCACCACCAGGAGAAACTAATGAAAAACTGTTTTTT
D: -; V: TRBV5-6; size: once; J: TRBJ2-3; CDR3: CASSWGETRRVLTDTQYF; DNA: TGTGCCAGCAGCTGGGGGGAGACTAGGCGGGTCCTCACAGATACGCAGTATTTT
D: TRBD1; V: TRBV15; size: -; J: TRBJ2-7; CDR3: CATSREPGQGYEQYF; DNA: TGTGCCACCAGCAGAGAGCCCGGACAGGGCTACGAGCAGTACTTC
D: -; V: TRBV7-5; size: -; J: TRBJ1-4; CDR3: CVRSRDDGQRATNEKLFF; DNA: TGTGTCAGAAGCCGAGACGATGGACAGAGAGCAACTAATGAAAAACTGTTTTTT
D: TRBD1; V: TRBV5-6; size: -; J: TRBJ1-4; CDR3: CASSFSPGTGSEKLFF; DNA: TGTGCCAGCAGCTTTTCGCCCGGGACAGGGAGTGAAAAACTGTTTTTT
D: TRBD1; V: TRBV4-1; size: -; J: TRBJ2-7; CDR3: CASSPGPAGGYYEQYF; DNA: TGCGCCAGCAGCCCGGGACCCGCAGGGGGTTACTACGAGCAGTACTTC
D: TRBD2; V: TRBV10-3; size: once; J: TRBJ2-7; CDR3: CAINGLAGGTYEQYF; DNA: TGTGCCATCAACGGACTAGCGGGGGGCACCTACGAGCAGTACTTC
D: -; V: TRBV19; size: -; J: TRBJ1-5; CDR3: CASGGGFRSNQPQHF; DNA: TGTGCCAGTGGGGGAGGGTTTCGTAGCAATCAGCCCCAGCATTTT
D: -; V: TRBV4-3; size: -; J: TRBJ1-4; CDR3: CASSQEAPDRTQKLFF; DNA: TGCGCCAGCAGCCAAGAAGCTCCCGACAGAACCCAAAAACTGTTTTTT
D: TRBD1; V: TRBV7-8; size: -; J: TRBJ1-1; CDR3: CASSPRDRATEAFF; DNA: TGTGCCAGCAGCCCCCGGGACAGGGCCACTGAAGCTTTCTTT
D: TRBD1; V: TRBV7-2; size: -; J: TRBJ1-2; CDR3: CASSFGQGVGGYTF; DNA: TGTGCCAGCAGCTTTGGACAGGGGGTAGGCGGCTACACCTTC
D: TRBD2; V: TRBV14; size: -; J: TRBJ2-5; CDR3: CASSLPAGRVATQYF; DNA: TGTGCCAGCAGCCTACCAGCCGGGAGGGTGGCGACCCAGTACTTC